This TCR beta chain was recorded in a study of blood T cell repertoires in COVID-19. Authors' analysis steps: Counts of nucleated cells, estimated from reference gene primer amplification, were obtained. Clones were read by immunoSEQ multiplex PCR, and TCRdb kept only the in-frame ones, dropping some. V and J calls plus clone size are reproduced from that table; the DNA served to infer D and trimming. The data hold 100,000 to 150,000 clones, with approximately 74% observed a single time. Sequencing used peripheral blood. The clonotype originates from a man aged 80 or over with COVID-19, enrolled during active disease.

As DNA, the CDR3 is TGCGCCAGCAGCTTGGCGGGGGGGCGGGGGGCCAACGTCCTGACTTTC. Translated: CASSLAGGRGANVLTF. This rearrangement joins TRBV5-1 to TRBJ2-6; TRBD2 aligns across 8 bases. V lost 0 bases, J lost 4 bases, and 3 bases stayed unmatched. The CDR3 loop spans 16 amino acids. In germline, CDR1 is SGHRS, CDR2 YFSETQ. Drawing the rest from reference TRBV5-1 and TRBJ2-6, the complete variable domain is KAGVTQTPRYLIKTRGQQVTLSCSPISGHRSVSWYQQTPGQGLQFLFEYFSETQRNKGNFPGRFSGRQFSNSRSEMNVSTLELGDSALYLCASSLAGGRGANVLTFGAGSRLTVL.